This TCR beta chain was documented in a study of blood T cells in healthy people across ages. Points on this clonotype: The junction does not match germline at one end; this may be a read error.

The CDR3 totals 15 residues. CDR1 and CDR2 from the germline V gene are SEHNR and FQNEAQ (reference sequence). The use of a sample-barcoded 5' primer and a J-beta primer mix characterized a second PCR of roughly 6 to 11 cycles. Each cDNA molecule, via a template-switch adaptor with 12 random nucleotides, was tagged. Every sample produced at least 2.5 million CDR3-containing paired-end reads. TCRdb processed the 5' RACE reads anew with MiXCR; each CDR3 protein has one entry. The table shows roughly 1.5 million distinct CDR3 sequences, with approximately 43% occurring only once. Donors gave about 10 milliliters of peripheral blood apiece.

The sequence was obtained from a woman aged 18-35 years in good health. V gene TRBV7-9 combines with J gene TRBJ2-1; 7 nucleotides match TRBD2. Sequencing was carried out using blood. DNA for the CDR3: TGTGTCAGCAGCTTTTACACTAGCGCTAACAATGAGCAGTTCTTC. Amino acid sequence: CVSSFYTSANNEQFF.